This T cell receptor beta chain was retrieved from a study of CD8 T cell repertoires and HIV-1 epitope variants. CDR3 size: 15 residues. V was cut by 7 bases and J by 3 bases, with 19 bases left in between. Germline CDR1 MNHEY, CDR2 SMNVEV (reference sequence). Sequenced by immunoSEQ multiplex PCR; TCRdb stores in-frame clones only, minus some. Of 4,000 to 6,000 clones in the sample, 55% to 80% were seen once. About this clone itself: The target antigen is unknown.

This TCR was recovered from a male donor with HIV. This sequence joins TRBV27 and TRBJ2-7, with D possibly matching TRBD2 (7 bases). Material: cultured CD8+ T cells derived from PBMCs. The CDR3 region has the DNA TGTGCCAGCACCTTAGGCGGAGGGGGGGACTACGAGCAGTACTTC. This sequence encodes CASTLGGGGDYEQYF.